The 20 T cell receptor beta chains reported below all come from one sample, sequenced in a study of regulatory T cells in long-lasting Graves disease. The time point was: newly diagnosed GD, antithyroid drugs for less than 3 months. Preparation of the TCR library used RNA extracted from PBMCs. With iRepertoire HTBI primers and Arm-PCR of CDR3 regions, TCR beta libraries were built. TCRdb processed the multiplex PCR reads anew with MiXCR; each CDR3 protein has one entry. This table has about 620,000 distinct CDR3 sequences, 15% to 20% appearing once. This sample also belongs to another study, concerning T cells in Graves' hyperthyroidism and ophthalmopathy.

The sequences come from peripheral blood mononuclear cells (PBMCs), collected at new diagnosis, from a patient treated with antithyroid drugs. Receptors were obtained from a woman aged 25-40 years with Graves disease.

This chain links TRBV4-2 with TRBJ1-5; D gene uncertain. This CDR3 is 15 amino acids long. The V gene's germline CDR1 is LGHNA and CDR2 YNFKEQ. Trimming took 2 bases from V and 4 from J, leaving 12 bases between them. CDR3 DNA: TGTGCCAGCAGCCAAAATCAGGAATCAAATCAGCCCCAGCATTTT. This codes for CASSQNQESNQPQHF.

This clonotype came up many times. CDR3 region: CASSLKMGQGEWETQYF. The CDR3 DNA is TGTGCCAGCAGTTTGAAGATGGGACAGGGTGAATGGGAGACCCAGTACTTC. The chain combines TRBV28 with TRBJ2-5; 9 positions match TRBD1. This CDR3 is built from 17 residues. J was trimmed by 5 bases and V by 3 bases; bases with no gene match: 13. In germline, CDR1 is MDHEN, CDR2 SYDVKM. Based on the CDR3 plus reference TRBV28 and TRBJ2-5, the full variable domain is DVKVTQSSRYLVKRTGEKVFLECVQDMDHENMFWYRQDPGLGLRLIYFSYDVKMKEKGDIPEGYSVSREKKERFSLILESASTNQTSMYLCASSLKMGQGEWETQYFGPGTRLLVL.

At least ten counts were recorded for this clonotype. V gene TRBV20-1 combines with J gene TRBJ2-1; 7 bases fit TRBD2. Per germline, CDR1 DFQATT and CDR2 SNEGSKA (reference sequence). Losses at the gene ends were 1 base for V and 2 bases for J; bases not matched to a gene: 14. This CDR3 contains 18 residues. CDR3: CSARVAGPGNLPYNEQFF. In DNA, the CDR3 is TGCAGTGCTAGAGTAGCGGGCCCCGGCAACCTTCCCTACAATGAGCAGTTCTTC.

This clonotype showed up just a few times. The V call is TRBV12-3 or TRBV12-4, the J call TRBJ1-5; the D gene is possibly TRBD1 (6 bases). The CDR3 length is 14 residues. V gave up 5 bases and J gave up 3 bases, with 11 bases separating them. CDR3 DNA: TGTGCCAGCAGTACAGGGAACCCCAATCAGCCCCAGCATTTT. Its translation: CASSTGNPNQPQHF.

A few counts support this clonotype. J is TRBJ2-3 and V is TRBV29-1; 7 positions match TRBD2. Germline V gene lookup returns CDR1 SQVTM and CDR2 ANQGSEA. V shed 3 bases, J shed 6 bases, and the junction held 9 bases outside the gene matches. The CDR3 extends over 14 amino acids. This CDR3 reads CSVDGAGVHDTQYF. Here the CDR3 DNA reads TGCAGCGTTGACGGTGCGGGAGTGCACGATACGCAGTATTTT.

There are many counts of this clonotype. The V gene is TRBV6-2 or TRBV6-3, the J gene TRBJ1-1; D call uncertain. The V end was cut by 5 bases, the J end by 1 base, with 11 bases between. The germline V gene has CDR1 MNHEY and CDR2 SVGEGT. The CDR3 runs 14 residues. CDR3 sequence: CASSPGFTNTEAFF. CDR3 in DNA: TGTGCCAGCAGTCCTGGGTTCACGAACACTGAAGCTTTCTTT.

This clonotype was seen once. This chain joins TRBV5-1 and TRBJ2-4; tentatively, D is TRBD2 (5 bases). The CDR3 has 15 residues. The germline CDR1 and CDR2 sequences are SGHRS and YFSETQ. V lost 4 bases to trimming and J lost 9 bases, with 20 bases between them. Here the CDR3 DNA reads TGCGCCAGCAGCCCCCGGTCGAATTCGGAGGTCATTCAGTACTTC. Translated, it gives CASSPRSNSEVIQYF.

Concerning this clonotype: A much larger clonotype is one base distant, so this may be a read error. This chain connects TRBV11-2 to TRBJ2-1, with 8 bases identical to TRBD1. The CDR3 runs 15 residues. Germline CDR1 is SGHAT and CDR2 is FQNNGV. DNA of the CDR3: TGTACCAGCAGCGTCCTACAGGGGGCCTACAATGAGCAGTTCTTC. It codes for CTSSVLQGAYNEQFF.

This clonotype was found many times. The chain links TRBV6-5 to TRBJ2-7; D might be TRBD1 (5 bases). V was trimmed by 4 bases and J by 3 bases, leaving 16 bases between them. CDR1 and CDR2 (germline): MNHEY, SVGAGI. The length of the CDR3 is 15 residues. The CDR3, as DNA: TGTGCCAGCAGTTCACTCGCCAGGGCAAACTACGAGCAGTACTTC. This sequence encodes CASSSLARANYEQYF.

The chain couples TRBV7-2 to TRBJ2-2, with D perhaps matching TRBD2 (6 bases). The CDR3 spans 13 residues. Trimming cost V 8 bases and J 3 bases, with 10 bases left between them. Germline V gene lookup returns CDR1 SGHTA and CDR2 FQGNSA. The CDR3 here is CASGRGYTGELFF. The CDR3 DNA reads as TGTGCCAGCGGGCGGGGTTACACCGGGGAGCTGTTTTTT.

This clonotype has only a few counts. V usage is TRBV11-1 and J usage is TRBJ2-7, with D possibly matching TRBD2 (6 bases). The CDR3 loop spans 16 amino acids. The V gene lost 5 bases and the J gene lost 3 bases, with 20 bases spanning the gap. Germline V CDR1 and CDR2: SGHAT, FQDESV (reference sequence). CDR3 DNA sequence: TGTGCCAGCAGCCAACCGAATAGCGGAGTCGGCTACGAGCAGTACTTC. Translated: CASSQPNSGVGYEQYF.

CDR3 sequence: CASSRAPQGDTEAFF. In nucleotides, the CDR3 is TGTGCCAGTAGTAGAGCCCCACAGGGTGATACTGAAGCTTTCTTT. The genes are TRBV19 and TRBJ1-1; weak D call: TRBD1 (6 bases). This CDR3 is 15 amino acids long. V was shortened by 4 bases and J by 5 bases, with 17 bases between the two germline ends. CDR1 and CDR2 (germline): LNHDA, SQIVND (reference sequence).

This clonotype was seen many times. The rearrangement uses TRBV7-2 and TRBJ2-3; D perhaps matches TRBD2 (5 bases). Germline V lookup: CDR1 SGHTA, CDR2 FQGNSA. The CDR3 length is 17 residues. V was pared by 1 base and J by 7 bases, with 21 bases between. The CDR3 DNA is TGTGCCAGCAGCTTAGACGGAAACACGCAATCGGGAAATACGCAGTATTTT. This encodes CASSLDGNTQSGNTQYF. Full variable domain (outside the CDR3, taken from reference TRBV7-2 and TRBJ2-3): GAGVSQSPSNKVTEKGKDVELRCDPISGHTALYWYRQSLGQGLEFLIYFQGNSAPDKSGLPSDRFSAERTGGSVSTLTIQRTQQEDSAVYLCASSLDGNTQSGNTQYFGPGTRLTVL.

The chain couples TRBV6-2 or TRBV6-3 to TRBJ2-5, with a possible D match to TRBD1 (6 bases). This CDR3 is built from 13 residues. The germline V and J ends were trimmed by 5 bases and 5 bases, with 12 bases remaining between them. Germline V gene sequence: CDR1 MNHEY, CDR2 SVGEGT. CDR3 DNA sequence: TGTGCCAGCAGTGAACAGGGTTACGAGACCCAGTACTTC. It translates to CASSEQGYETQYF.

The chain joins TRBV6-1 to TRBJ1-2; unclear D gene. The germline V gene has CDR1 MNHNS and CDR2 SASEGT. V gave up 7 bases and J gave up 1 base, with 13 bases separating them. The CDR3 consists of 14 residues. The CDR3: CASKKGLLNYGYTF. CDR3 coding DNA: TGTGCCAGCAAAAAGGGCCTACTTAACTATGGCTACACCTTC.

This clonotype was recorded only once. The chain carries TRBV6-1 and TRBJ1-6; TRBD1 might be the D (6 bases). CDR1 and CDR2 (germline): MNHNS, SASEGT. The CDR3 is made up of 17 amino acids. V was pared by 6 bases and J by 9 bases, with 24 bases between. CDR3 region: CASSDASGVGTGSPLHF. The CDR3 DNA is TGTGCCAGCAGCGACGCCTCAGGGGTCGGAACCGGTTCACCCCTCCACTTT.

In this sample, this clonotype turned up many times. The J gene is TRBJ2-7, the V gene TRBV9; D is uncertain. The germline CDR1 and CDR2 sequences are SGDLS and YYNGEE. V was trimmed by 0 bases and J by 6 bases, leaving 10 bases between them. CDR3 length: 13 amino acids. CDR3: CASSVDPLGEQYF. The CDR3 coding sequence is TGTGCCAGCAGCGTAGACCCCCTAGGCGAGCAGTACTTC. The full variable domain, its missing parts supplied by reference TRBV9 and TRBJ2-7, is DSGVTQTPKHLITATGQRVTLRCSPRSGDLSVYWYQQSLDQGLQFLIQYYNGEERAKGNILERFSAQQFPDLHSELNLSSLELGDSALYFCASSVDPLGEQYFGPGTRLTVT.

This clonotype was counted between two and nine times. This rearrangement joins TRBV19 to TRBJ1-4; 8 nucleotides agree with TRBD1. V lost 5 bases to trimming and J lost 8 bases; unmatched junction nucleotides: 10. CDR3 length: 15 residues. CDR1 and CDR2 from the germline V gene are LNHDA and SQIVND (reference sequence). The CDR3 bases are TGTGCCAGTAGTGGCGGGGCAGGGGGCGACGAAAAACTGTTTTTT. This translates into CASSGGAGGDEKLFF.

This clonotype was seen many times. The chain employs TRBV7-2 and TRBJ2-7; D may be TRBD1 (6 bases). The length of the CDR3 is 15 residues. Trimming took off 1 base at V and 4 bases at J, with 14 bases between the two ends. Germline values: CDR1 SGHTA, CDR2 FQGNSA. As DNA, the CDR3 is TGTGCCAGCAGCTTAGAAGGGGGAAGTATGTACGAGCAGTACTTC. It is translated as CASSLEGGSMYEQYF.

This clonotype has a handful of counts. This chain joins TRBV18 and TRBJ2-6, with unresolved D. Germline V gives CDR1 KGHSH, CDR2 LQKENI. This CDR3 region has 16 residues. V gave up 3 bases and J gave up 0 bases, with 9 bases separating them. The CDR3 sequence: CASSPFQPSGANVLTF. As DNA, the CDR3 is TGTGCCAGCTCACCGTTCCAACCCTCTGGGGCCAACGTCCTGACTTTC.